This TCR beta chain emerged from a study of radiotherapy plus CTLA-4 blockade in lung cancer. With V trimmed by 0 bases and J by 8 bases, 8 bases remained unmatched. The CDR3 has 16 amino acids. Germline V lookup: CDR1 SGHTA, CDR2 FQGTGA. This clone was recorded only once. Sequenced by immunoSEQ multiplex PCR; TCRdb stores in-frame clones only, minus some. The data hold about 50,000 clones, with approximately 70% observed a single time. This receptor was obtained from a human donor with non-small cell lung cancer who had a complete response to radiotherapy plus ipilimumab. The V gene is TRBV7-3, the J gene TRBJ2-1; TRBD1 agrees at 9 bases. The material sequenced was peripheral blood, taken from a patient treated with radiotherapy plus ipilimumab. For the CDR3, the DNA is TGTGCCAGCAGCTTAACATGGGACAGGGACGTCGATGAGCAGTTCTTC. Amino acids: CASSLTWDRDVDEQFF.